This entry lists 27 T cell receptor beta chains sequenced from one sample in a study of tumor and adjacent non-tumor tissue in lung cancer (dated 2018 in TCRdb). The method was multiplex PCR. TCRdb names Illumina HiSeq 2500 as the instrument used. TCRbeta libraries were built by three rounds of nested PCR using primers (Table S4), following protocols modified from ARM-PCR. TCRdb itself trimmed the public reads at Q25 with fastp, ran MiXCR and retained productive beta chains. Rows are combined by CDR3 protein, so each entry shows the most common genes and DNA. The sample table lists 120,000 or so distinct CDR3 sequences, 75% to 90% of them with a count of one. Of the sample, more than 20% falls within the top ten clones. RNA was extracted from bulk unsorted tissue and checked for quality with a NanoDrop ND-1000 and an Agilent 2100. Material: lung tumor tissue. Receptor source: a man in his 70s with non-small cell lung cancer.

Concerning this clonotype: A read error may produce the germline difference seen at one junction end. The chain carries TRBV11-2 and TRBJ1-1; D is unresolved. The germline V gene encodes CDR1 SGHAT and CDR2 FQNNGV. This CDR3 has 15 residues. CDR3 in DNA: TGTGCTAGCAGCTTCGCCAATTCGAGGAAAACTGAAGCTTTCTTT. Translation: CASSFANSRKTEAFF.

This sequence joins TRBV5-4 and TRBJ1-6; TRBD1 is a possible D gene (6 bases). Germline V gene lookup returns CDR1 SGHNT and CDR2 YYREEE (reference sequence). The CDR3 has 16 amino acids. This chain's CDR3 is CACRYLPGHLNSPLHF. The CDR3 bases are TGTGCTTGCAGATACTTACCGGGACACCTTAATTCACCCCTCCACTTT.

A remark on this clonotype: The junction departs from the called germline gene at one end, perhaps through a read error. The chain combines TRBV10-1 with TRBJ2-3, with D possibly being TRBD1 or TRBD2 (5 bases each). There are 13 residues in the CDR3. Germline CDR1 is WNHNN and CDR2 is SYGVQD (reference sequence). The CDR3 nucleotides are TGCGCCAGGTCAGAGGGGACCCCAGATAGGCAGTATTTT. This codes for CARSEGTPDRQYF.

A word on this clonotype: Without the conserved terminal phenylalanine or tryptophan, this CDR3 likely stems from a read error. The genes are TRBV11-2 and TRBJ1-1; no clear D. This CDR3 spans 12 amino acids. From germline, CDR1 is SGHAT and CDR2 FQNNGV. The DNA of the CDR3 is TGTACCAGCAGCAAGGGCAGGCGAGACGCTTTCTCT. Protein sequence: CTSSKGRRDAFS.

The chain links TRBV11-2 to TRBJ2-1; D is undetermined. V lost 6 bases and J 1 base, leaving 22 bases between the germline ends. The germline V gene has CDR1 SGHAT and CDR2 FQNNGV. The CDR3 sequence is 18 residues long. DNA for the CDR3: TGTGCCAGCAGTTTACACGTGCGGCACTGGGCGTCCTACAATGAGCAGTTCTTC. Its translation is CASSLHVRHWASYNEQFF.

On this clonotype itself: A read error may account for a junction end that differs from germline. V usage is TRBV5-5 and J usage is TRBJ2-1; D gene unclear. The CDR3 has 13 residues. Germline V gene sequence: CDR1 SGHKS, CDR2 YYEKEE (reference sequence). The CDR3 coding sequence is TGCGCCACCAGCTTGGCCGGTTACAATGAGCAGTTCTTC. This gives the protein CATSLAGYNEQFF.

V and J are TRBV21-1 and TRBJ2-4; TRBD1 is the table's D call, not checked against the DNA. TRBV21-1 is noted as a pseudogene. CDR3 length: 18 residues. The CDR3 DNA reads TGTCCCTGCAGCAAAGCGAATCCCCGGCCACGTTCAGGGAACATTCAGTACTTC. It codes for CPCSKANPRPRSGNIQYF.

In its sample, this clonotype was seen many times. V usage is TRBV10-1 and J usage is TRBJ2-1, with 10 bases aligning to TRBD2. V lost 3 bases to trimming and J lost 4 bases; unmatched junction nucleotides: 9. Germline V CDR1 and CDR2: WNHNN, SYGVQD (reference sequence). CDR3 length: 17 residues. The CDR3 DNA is TGCGCCAGCAGTGACCGGAGCGGGAGGGCAAGGTACAATGAGCAGTTCTTC. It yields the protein CASSDRSGRARYNEQFF.

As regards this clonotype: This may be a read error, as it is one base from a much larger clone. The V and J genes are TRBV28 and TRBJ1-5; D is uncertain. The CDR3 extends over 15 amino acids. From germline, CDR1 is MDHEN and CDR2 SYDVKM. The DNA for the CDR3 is TGTGCCAGCAAAAGCTCGGGCGGAAGCAATCTGCCCCAGCATTTT. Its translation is CASKSSGGSNLPQHF.

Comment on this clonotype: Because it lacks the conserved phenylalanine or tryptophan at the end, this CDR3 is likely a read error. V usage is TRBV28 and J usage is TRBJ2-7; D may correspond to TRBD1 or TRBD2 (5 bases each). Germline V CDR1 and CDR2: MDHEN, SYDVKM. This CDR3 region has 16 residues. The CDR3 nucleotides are TGTGCGAGCAGTTTATATGGAGGACATGGGGCTAGGGAGCAGTACTCC. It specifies CASSLYGGHGAREQYS.

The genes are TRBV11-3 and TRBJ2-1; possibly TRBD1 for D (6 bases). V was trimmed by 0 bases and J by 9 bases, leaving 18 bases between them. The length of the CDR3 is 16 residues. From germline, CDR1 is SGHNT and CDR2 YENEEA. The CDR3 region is CASSLDPTGSRSEQFF. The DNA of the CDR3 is TGTGCCAGCAGCTTAGATCCCACAGGGAGCAGGAGTGAGCAGTTCTTC.

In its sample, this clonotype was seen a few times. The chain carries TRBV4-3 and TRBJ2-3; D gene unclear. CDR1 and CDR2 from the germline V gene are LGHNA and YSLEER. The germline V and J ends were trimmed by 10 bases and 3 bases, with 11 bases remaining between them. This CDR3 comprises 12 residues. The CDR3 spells CANSSRTDTQYF. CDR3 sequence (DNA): TGCGCCAACAGTTCTCGAACAGATACGCAGTATTTT.

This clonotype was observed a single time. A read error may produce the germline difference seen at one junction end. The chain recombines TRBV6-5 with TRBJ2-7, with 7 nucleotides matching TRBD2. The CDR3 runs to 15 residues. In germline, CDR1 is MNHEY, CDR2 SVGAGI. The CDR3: CAVGRGLTGSYEQYF. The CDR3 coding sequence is TGTGCCGTCGGAAGGGGACTAACAGGTTCTTACGAGCAATACTTC.

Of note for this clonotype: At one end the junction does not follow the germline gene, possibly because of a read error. The CDR3 region is CASRDQEIQNF. DNA for the CDR3: TGTGCCAGCAGGGACCAAGAGATCCAGAACTTC. The chain recombines TRBV28 with TRBJ2-5, with no clear D. CDR3 size: 11 residues. Looked up from germline, CDR1 is MDHEN and CDR2 is SYDVKM.

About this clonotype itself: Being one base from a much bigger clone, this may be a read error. Here the CDR3 DNA reads TGTGCCAGCAGTCAGGGGATCCCTGGATACACCATATATTTT. It translates to CASSQGIPGYTIYF. The chain employs TRBV6-1 and TRBJ1-3; possibly TRBD1 for D (6 bases). The CDR3 covers 14 residues. Germline V gene lookup returns CDR1 MNHNS and CDR2 SASEGT.

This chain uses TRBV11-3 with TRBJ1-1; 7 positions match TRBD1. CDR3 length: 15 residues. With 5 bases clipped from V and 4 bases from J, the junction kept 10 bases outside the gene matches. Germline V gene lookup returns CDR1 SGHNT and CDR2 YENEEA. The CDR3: CASSTATAGGTEAFF. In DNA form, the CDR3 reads TGTGCCAGCAGCACCGCCACCGCAGGGGGCACTGAAGCTTTCTTT.

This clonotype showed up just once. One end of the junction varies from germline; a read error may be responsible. The DNA of the CDR3 is TGTGCCAGCAGCTTAGTGGGTGGAATGTCTAATGAAAAACTGTTTTTC. Translation gives CASSLVGGMSNEKLFF. The chain employs TRBV11-3 and TRBJ1-4, with D hard to call. Germline V gives CDR1 SGHNT, CDR2 YENEEA. CDR3 size: 16 residues.

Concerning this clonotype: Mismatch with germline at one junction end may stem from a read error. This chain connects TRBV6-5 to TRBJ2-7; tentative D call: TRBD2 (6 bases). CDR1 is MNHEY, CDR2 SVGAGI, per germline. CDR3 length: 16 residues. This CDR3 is CASSYHLFSGSYEQYF. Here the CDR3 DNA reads TGTGCCAGCAGTTACCACCTGTTTAGCGGCTCCTATGAGCAGTACTTC.

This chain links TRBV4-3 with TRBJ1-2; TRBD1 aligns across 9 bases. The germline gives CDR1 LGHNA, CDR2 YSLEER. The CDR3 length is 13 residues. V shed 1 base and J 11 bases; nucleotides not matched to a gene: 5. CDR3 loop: CASSQGTGDGYTF. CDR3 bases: TGCGCCAGCAGCCAAGGGACAGGGGACGGTTACACCTTC.

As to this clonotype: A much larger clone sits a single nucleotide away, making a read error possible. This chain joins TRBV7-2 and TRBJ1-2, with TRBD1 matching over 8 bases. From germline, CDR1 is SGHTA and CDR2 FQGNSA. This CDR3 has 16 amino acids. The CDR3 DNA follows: TGTGTCAGCAGCTTCCCCCTCCCCGGACAGGGTTTAGCCTACACCTTC. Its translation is CVSSFPLPGQGLAYTF.

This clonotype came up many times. The CDR3 reads CASSLGPGQGPTGELFF. The CDR3 DNA is TGTGCCAGCAGCTTAGGTCCGGGACAGGGGCCCACCGGGGAGCTGTTTTTT. The chain joins TRBV7-9 to TRBJ2-2; 10 nucleotides match TRBD1. The CDR3 totals 17 residues. The junction had 6 bases not matched to a gene; V was cut back by 1 base and J by 4 bases. The germline V gene encodes CDR1 SEHNR and CDR2 FQNEAQ (reference sequence).

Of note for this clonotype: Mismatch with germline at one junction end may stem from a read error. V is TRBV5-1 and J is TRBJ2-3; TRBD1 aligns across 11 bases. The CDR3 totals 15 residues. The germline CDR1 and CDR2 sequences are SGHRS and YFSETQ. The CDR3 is CASSMDRGQTDTHYF. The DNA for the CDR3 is TGCGCCAGCAGCATGGACAGGGGGCAGACAGATACGCATTATTTT.

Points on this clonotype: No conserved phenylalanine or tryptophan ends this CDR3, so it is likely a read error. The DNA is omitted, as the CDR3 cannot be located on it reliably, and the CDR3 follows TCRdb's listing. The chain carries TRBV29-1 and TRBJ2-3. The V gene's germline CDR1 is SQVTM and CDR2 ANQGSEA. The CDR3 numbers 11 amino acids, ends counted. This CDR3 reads CSAAYVDTQYS.

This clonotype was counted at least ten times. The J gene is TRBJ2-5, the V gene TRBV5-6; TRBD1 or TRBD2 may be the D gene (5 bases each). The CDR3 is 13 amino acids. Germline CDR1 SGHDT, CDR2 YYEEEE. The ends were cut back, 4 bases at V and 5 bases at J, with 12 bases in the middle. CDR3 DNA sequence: TGTGCCAGCAGCCCGGGACCGGTCGAGACCCAGTACTTC. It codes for CASSPGPVETQYF.

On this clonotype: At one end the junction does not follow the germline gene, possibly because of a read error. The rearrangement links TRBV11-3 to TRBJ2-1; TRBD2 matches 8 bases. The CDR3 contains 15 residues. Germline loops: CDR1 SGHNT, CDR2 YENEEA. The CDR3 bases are TGTGCCAGGAGCTTAGCGGGGAGAGATGGTAATGAGCAGTCCTTC. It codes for CARSLAGRDGNEQSF.

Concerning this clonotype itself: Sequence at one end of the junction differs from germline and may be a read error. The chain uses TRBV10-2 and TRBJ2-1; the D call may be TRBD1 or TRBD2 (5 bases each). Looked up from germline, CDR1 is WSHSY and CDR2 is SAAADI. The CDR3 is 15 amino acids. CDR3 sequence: CGSRSPGPSSHDQFF. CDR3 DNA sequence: TGCGGCAGCAGGTCTCCGGGACCCTCTTCTCATGACCAGTTCTTC.

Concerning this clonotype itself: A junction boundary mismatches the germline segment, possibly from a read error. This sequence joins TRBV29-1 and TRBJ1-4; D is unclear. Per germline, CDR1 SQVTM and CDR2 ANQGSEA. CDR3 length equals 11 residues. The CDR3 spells CSVGYNEELFF. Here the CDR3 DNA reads TGCAGCGTGGGCTATAATGAAGAACTGTTTTTC.